The 28 T cell receptor beta chains given below trace back to one sample, sequenced in a study of blood T cell repertoires in COVID-19. Clones were sequenced by immunoSEQ multiplex PCR, and TCRdb holds only the in-frame ones, with some missing. Among roughly 190,000 clones listed, 82% were seen once. Sequenced: peripheral blood. The receptors derive from a woman aged 55-75 years with COVID-19, enrolled during active disease.

The chain combines TRBV24-1 with TRBJ1-2; D is undetermined. The CDR3 loop spans 13 amino acids. Trimming removed 5 bases from V and 7 bases from J, with 13 bases in between. The germline gives CDR1 KGHDR, CDR2 SFDVKD. CDR3 DNA: TGTGCCACCAGTGCGGGTCCAACTGGTGGCTACACCTTC. Translation: CATSAGPTGGYTF.

The count of this clone is one. The V and J genes are TRBV5-1 and TRBJ1-2; no definite D call. The germline V gene encodes CDR1 SGHRS and CDR2 YFSETQ. This CDR3 comprises 13 residues. Between the trimmed V and J ends, which lost 0 bases and 7 bases, there was a span of 10 bases. The DNA of the CDR3 is TGCGCCAGCAGCTTGGACGGGGAGCGTGGCTACACCTTC. It yields the protein CASSLDGERGYTF.

J is TRBJ2-4 and V is TRBV30; perhaps TRBD1 as D (5 bases). Germline CDR1 and CDR2: GTSNPN and SVGIG (reference sequence). V shed 6 bases and J shed 0 bases, with 21 bases lying between them. CDR3 length equals 17 residues. In DNA form, the CDR3 reads TGTGCCTGTCGACATCGGCAAGGGGCAATAGCCAAAAACATTCAGTACTTC. Its translation: CACRHRQGAIAKNIQYF.

V gene TRBV7-9 combines with J gene TRBJ2-1, with 12 positions matching TRBD1. This CDR3 region has 15 residues. From germline, CDR1 is SEHNR and CDR2 FQNEAQ (reference sequence). Germline trimming cut 5 bases from V and 8 bases from J; bases unmatched to any gene: 7. This chain's CDR3 is CASSSRDRGLYEQFF. DNA for the CDR3: TGTGCCAGCAGCAGCCGGGACAGGGGGCTTTATGAGCAGTTCTTC.

The chain has TRBV7-3 and TRBJ1-6; D might be TRBD1 (6 bases). The CDR3 is 18 residues long. Deletions cut 0 bases from V and 7 bases from J, with 19 bases between. From germline, CDR1 is SGHTA and CDR2 FQGTGA. CDR3: CASSLTPHSQGGNSPLHF. Here the CDR3 DNA reads TGTGCCAGCAGCTTAACCCCTCACTCACAGGGTGGGAATTCACCCCTCCACTTT.

This chain uses TRBV5-1 with TRBJ1-3, with a tentative D call TRBD1 (6 bases). V lost 1 base, J lost 8 bases, and 16 bases lay in between. This CDR3 is 15 amino acids long. The germline CDR1 and CDR2 sequences are SGHRS and YFSETQ. For the CDR3, the DNA is TGCGCCAGCAGCTTGTCAACCCCAGGGGTGGACACCATATATTTT. Translation gives CASSLSTPGVDTIYF.

V is TRBV7-3 and J is TRBJ2-3; the D gene is possibly TRBD2 (6 bases). This CDR3 spans 13 amino acids. V was clipped by 4 bases and J by 5 bases, with 10 bases between them. Germline V gene lookup returns CDR1 SGHTA and CDR2 FQGTGA. The CDR3 DNA reads TGTGCCAGCAGCTACAGCGGGCAAGATACGCAGTATTTT. Its translation is CASSYSGQDTQYF.

The gene calls are TRBV7-8 and TRBJ1-1; D uncertain. Germline loops: CDR1 SGHVS, CDR2 FQNEAQ. The ends were cut back, 5 bases at V and 2 bases at J, with 6 bases in the middle. This CDR3 contains 12 residues. The CDR3 here is CASSRTNTEAFF. The DNA for the CDR3 is TGTGCCAGCAGCCGAACAAACACTGAAGCTTTCTTT.

This clone was counted between two and nine times. The chain recombines TRBV5-4 with TRBJ2-3, with D perhaps TRBD1 (6 bases). The CDR3 consists of 15 residues. The germline gives CDR1 SGHNT, CDR2 YYREEE (reference sequence). With 0 bases removed from V and 1 base from J, the gap between germline ends came to 9 bases. The DNA for the CDR3 is TGTGCCAGCAGCTTGGAAACAGGGCGCACAGATACGCAGTATTTT. Protein sequence: CASSLETGRTDTQYF.

The chain carries TRBV7-2 and TRBJ2-7, with D possibly being TRBD1 (8 bases). Germline CDR1 reads SGHTA; CDR2 reads FQGNSA. The CDR3 has 17 amino acids. The V and J ends lost 6 bases and 4 bases respectively, with 25 bases between them. The CDR3 DNA reads TGTGCCAGCAGTTCACCGAGATCAGGGGGCGGGGGTTACGAGCAGTACTTC. Amino acids: CASSSPRSGGGGYEQYF.

The rearrangement uses TRBV9 and TRBJ2-3; D may be TRBD1 (6 bases). This CDR3 is 15 amino acids long. The ends were cut back, 1 base at V and 1 base at J, with 10 bases in the middle. Germline values: CDR1 SGDLS, CDR2 YYNGEE. CDR3 in DNA: TGTGCCAGCAGCGTAATGGACAGAGGCACAGATACGCAGTATTTT. Its translation: CASSVMDRGTDTQYF.

On this clone: Germline and junction disagree at one end, which may indicate a read error. CDR3 amino acids: CAGSQDSARSSYNEQFF. CDR3 sequence (DNA): TGTGCCGGCAGCCAAGATAGCGCCCGTAGCTCCTACAATGAGCAGTTCTTC. J is TRBJ2-1 and V is TRBV3-1 (or the pseudogene TRBV3-2); perhaps TRBD2 as D (5 bases). Per germline, CDR1 LGHDT and CDR2 YNNKEL (reference sequence). The CDR3 is 17 residues long.

CDR3 nucleotides: TGTGCCAGAAGCTTGCCCAGCAGGGTCTGCAGAAGGTCCTATAATTCACCCCTCCACTTT. Translation: CARSLPSRVCRRSYNSPLHF. The chain is built from TRBV5-3 and TRBJ1-6, with D maybe TRBD1 (5 bases). TRBV5-3 is an ORF, with its function uncertain. The CDR3 has 20 residues. With 1 base removed from V and 1 base from J, the gap between germline ends came to 21 bases.

This clone was detected only a few times. The chain combines TRBV14 with TRBJ1-6; maybe TRBD1 (5 bases). Germline assignment: CDR1 SGHDN and CDR2 FVKESK. Deletions cut 0 bases from V and 9 bases from J, with 9 bases between. The CDR3 has 14 amino acids. CDR3 protein: CASSQDRGFSPLHF. In DNA form, the CDR3 reads TGTGCCAGCAGCCAAGATAGGGGATTTTCACCCCTCCACTTT.

The chain joins TRBV11-2 to TRBJ1-3; 8 bases line up with TRBD1. Losses at the gene ends were 1 base for V and 3 bases for J; bases not matched to a gene: 8. The V gene's germline CDR1 is SGHAT and CDR2 FQNNGV. The CDR3 sequence is 17 residues long. CDR3 sequence reads: CASSLVPQGAIGNTIYF. In DNA, the CDR3 is TGTGCCAGCAGCTTAGTCCCCCAGGGGGCCATTGGAAACACCATATATTTT.

The chain links TRBV28 to TRBJ2-5, with a possible D match to TRBD1 (5 bases). V dropped 5 bases and J dropped 10 bases, with 20 bases sitting between them. This CDR3 is built from 14 residues. In germline, CDR1 is MDHEN, CDR2 SYDVKM. The CDR3 loop reads CASSKRGHLGVQYF. In DNA, the CDR3 is TGTGCCAGCAGTAAACGTGGACACCTCGGCGTCCAGTACTTC.

This chain joins TRBV6-5 and TRBJ2-5, with 9 bases fitting TRBD1. CDR1 is MNHEY, CDR2 SVGAGI, per germline. V was clipped by 5 bases and J by 2 bases; unmatched bases: 6. The CDR3 is 15 amino acids. This CDR3 reads CASSNPTGGQETQYF. CDR3 sequence (DNA): TGTGCCAGCAGTAACCCGACAGGGGGACAAGAGACCCAGTACTTC.

This clone was detected a few times. The chain employs TRBV29-1 and TRBJ1-2; 7 bases align to TRBD1. V dropped 7 bases and J dropped 8; count of bases not matched to a gene: 10. The germline gives CDR1 SQVTM, CDR2 ANQGSEA. The CDR3 spans 12 residues. CDR3 region: CSDRQGGGGYTF. In DNA form, the CDR3 reads TGCAGCGACCGGCAGGGGGGAGGCGGCTACACCTTC.

This sequence joins TRBV2 and TRBJ1-4; maybe TRBD1 (5 bases). Germline CDR1 is SNHLY and CDR2 is FYNNEI. V gave up 6 bases and J gave up 5 bases, with 13 bases separating them. The CDR3 extends over 14 amino acids. CDR3 amino acids: CASRWTTSNEKLFF. CDR3 in DNA: TGTGCCAGCAGATGGACAACCTCCAATGAAAAACTGTTTTTT.

The chain combines TRBV7-9 with TRBJ1-3, with unresolved D. Germline CDR1 reads SEHNR; CDR2 reads FQNEAQ (reference sequence). Deletions cut 5 bases from V and 0 bases from J, with 8 bases between. The CDR3 totals 14 residues. The CDR3 DNA is TGTGCCAGCAGCACTGGTACCTCTGGAAACACCATATATTTT. Its translation: CASSTGTSGNTIYF.

The V gene is TRBV4-3, the J gene TRBJ1-4; 8 nucleotides align to TRBD1. With 4 bases clipped from V and 4 bases from J, the junction kept 5 bases outside the gene matches. The CDR3 is made up of 15 amino acids. Germline values: CDR1 LGHNA, CDR2 YSLEER. The CDR3 DNA is TGCGCCAGCAGCCCAAATACAGGGGGTAATGAAAAACTGTTTTTT. Translating it yields CASSPNTGGNEKLFF.

The chain couples TRBV6-1 to TRBJ2-5; weak D call: TRBD2 (5 bases). Between the trimmed V and J ends, which lost 5 bases and 2 bases, there was a span of 12 bases. There are 14 residues in the CDR3. Germline V gene data show CDR1 as MNHNS and CDR2 as SASEGT. The CDR3 loop reads CASSQRTVQETQYF. In DNA, the CDR3 is TGTGCCAGCAGTCAAAGGACTGTTCAAGAGACCCAGTACTTC.

V gene TRBV4-2 combines with J gene TRBJ2-3; possible D gene TRBD2, 6 bases. V gave up 1 base and J gave up 4 bases, with 15 bases separating them. The CDR3 length is 16 residues. The germline V gene encodes CDR1 LGHNA and CDR2 YNFKEQ. The CDR3, as DNA: TGTGCCAGCAGCCAAGCCCCGGGAGAAGGCTCAGATACGCAGTATTTT. Protein sequence: CASSQAPGEGSDTQYF.

This chain connects TRBV25-1 to TRBJ2-1; TRBD1 matches at 7 bases. The CDR3 is 14 residues long. Trimming took 4 bases from V and 5 from J; bases not matched to a gene: 5. Germline V lookup: CDR1 MGHDK, CDR2 SYGVNS. CDR3 nucleotide sequence: TGTGCCAGCAGTGGGGGACAGCTAGACAATGAGCAGTTCTTC. Translating gives CASSGGQLDNEQFF.

This clone was found many times. This chain uses TRBV29-1 with TRBJ2-1, with D possibly matching TRBD1 (6 bases). Germline V gene data show CDR1 as SQVTM and CDR2 as ANQGSEA. V was clipped by 6 bases and J by 6 bases, with 18 bases between them. This CDR3 spans 14 amino acids. CDR3 DNA: TGCAGCGTCAATAACCGGGGACACTTCAATGAGCAGTTCTTC. Translating gives CSVNNRGHFNEQFF.

The chain uses TRBV19 and TRBJ2-4; possible D gene TRBD1, 6 bases. Germline V lookup: CDR1 LNHDA, CDR2 SQIVND (reference sequence). The CDR3 covers 14 residues. Trimming cost V 6 bases and J 5 bases, with 14 bases left between them. CDR3 amino acids: CASSQQGRQNIQYF. Here the CDR3 DNA reads TGTGCCAGTAGCCAACAGGGAAGGCAAAACATTCAGTACTTC.

The rearrangement joins TRBV7-2 to TRBJ1-6; D ambiguous. CDR3 size: 16 residues. Germline assignment: CDR1 SGHTA and CDR2 FQGNSA. The V end was cut by 5 bases, the J end by 7 bases, with 18 bases between. CDR3: CASSVEIGGRNSPLHF. CDR3 DNA: TGTGCCAGCAGCGTAGAAATTGGAGGTCGAAATTCACCCCTCCACTTT.

J is TRBJ2-1 and V is TRBV27; D is possibly TRBD2 (6 bases). Germline V CDR1 and CDR2: MNHEY, SMNVEV (reference sequence). The CDR3 contains 16 residues. V shed 2 bases and J shed 6 bases, with 17 bases lying between them. CDR3 sequence (DNA): TGTGCCAGCAGTTTAGGCGGGGACGCCCCCGGCAATGAGCAGTTCTTC. Protein product: CASSLGGDAPGNEQFF.